This TCR beta chain was obtained from a study of blood T cell repertoires in COVID-19. Looking at the study overall: Sites across the United States, Italy and Spain contributed samples from acute and convalescent COVID-19. PBMCs, B-cell-depleted T cells, or T cells provided the cDNA or gDNA that made up the material.

Authors' methods: Cell counts per sample came from amplifying reference gene primers. Sequencing was performed with immunoSEQ multiplex PCR; in TCRdb, only in-frame clones are kept and a portion is missing. That table supplies the V and J calls and clone size; D and trimming were determined from the DNA. The sample gives 100,000 to 150,000 clones, 85% of which show up once; approximately 30% is in the top ten. The sample holds one count of this clone. The germline gives CDR1 MDHEN, CDR2 SYDVKM. Trimming at V came to 2 bases and at J to 5 bases, leaving 5 bases not matched to a gene. This CDR3 has 15 residues.

The chain joins TRBV28 to TRBJ2-1, with 8 bases identical to TRBD2. The specimen was peripheral blood. This TCR came from a woman older than 75 with acute or convalescent COVID-19. This chain's CDR3 is CASSLRAGVNNEQFF. CDR3 nucleotide sequence: TGTGCCAGCAGTTTACGAGCGGGGGTTAACAATGAGCAGTTCTTC.